Presented here are 10 T cell receptor beta chains from one specimen sequenced in a study of vaccination effects on CD4 cells after COVID-19. Profiled with immunoSEQ multiplex PCR; TCRdb holds only in-frame clones, not every one. The sample consists of 68,000 or so clones, about four fifths of them appearing once. Antigen-specific CD4+ T cells expanded by the ViraFEST assay with viral peptide pools were then sequenced. Isolating CD4+ T cells followed 9 to 11 days of culture. The vaccine recipients had no prior SARS-CoV-2 infection, with negative nucleocapsid antibodies. These TCRs are of unknown antigen specificity. Source: CD4+ T cells from PBMCs cultured with SARS-CoV-2 spike peptides, taken before COVID-19 vaccination. The receptor source for this set is a human donor who received a COVID-19 vaccine.

The CDR3 region has the DNA TGCGCCAGCAGGGTCCCGGGGGGGCATCAAGATACGCAGTATTTT. As protein: CASRVPGGHQDTQYF. The genes are TRBV10-2 and TRBJ2-3; 8 bases fit TRBD2. V was clipped by 6 bases and J by 5 bases; unmatched bases: 10. The V gene's germline CDR1 is WSHSY and CDR2 SAAADI. The CDR3 has 15 amino acids.

The chain couples TRBV28 to TRBJ2-6; D perhaps matches TRBD1 (6 bases). Germline CDR1 reads MDHEN; CDR2 reads SYDVKM. The CDR3 totals 15 residues. Trimming removed 6 bases at V and 3 bases at J, with 12 bases between. The CDR3 sequence is CASRASGVGANVLTF. In DNA, the CDR3 is TGTGCCAGCAGGGCCTCAGGGGTTGGGGCCAACGTCCTGACTTTC.

The rearrangement joins TRBV7-3 to TRBJ2-3; D gene ambiguous. This CDR3 has 16 residues. V dropped 6 bases and J dropped 3 bases, with 19 bases sitting between them. CDR1 is SGHTA, CDR2 FQGTGA, per germline. In nucleotides, the CDR3 is TGTGCCAGCAGTCCCTCCCTCACGCGAAAGACAGATACGCAGTATTTT. Amino acids: CASSPSLTRKTDTQYF. The entire variable domain, with the rest obtained from reference TRBV7-3 and TRBJ2-3, is as follows: GAGVSQTPSNKVTEKGKYVELRCDPISGHTALYWYRQSLGQGPEFLIYFQGTGAADDSGLPNDRFFAVRPEGSVSTLKIQRTERGDSAVYLCASSPSLTRKTDTQYFGPGTRLTVL.

The CDR3 DNA follows: TGCGCCAGTCCGTACCCCGAAATGGGGGGACTAGTTTACAATGAGCAGTTCTTC. Translating it yields CASPYPEMGGLVYNEQFF. J is TRBJ2-1 and V is TRBV10-2; the match to TRBD2 covers 8 bases. CDR1 and CDR2 from the germline V gene are WSHSY and SAAADI. The length of the CDR3 is 18 residues. Losses at the gene ends were 9 bases for V and 4 bases for J; bases not matched to a gene: 20.

The chain couples TRBV19 to TRBJ1-4; TRBD1 matches at 7 bases. Trimming took 5 bases from V and 5 from J; bases not matched to a gene: 8. The CDR3 has 15 amino acids. Germline lookup yields CDR1 LNHDA and CDR2 SQIVND (reference sequence). CDR3 sequence: CASSRTSTGNEKLFF. CDR3 nucleotides: TGTGCCAGTAGTCGGACTTCGACAGGGAATGAAAAACTGTTTTTT.

The rearrangement links TRBV19 to TRBJ1-5, with TRBD1 identical over 7 bases. CDR1 LNHDA and CDR2 SQIVND come from the germline V gene (reference sequence). The CDR3 spans 15 residues. After removal of 6 bases from V and 1 base from J, the junction contained 6 bases not matched to a gene. The CDR3 nucleotides read TGTGCCAGTAGGAGGGACAGATGGAGCAATCAGCCCCAGCATTTT. This codes for CASRRDRWSNQPQHF.

The chain uses TRBV7-3 and TRBJ1-1, with a possible D match to TRBD1 (6 bases). Trimming cost V 5 bases and J 4 bases, with 14 bases left between them. Germline V gives CDR1 SGHTA, CDR2 FQGTGA. CDR3 length: 14 amino acids. In nucleotides, the CDR3 is TGTGCCAGCAGCCCCGCAGGGGAGGGCACTGAAGCTTTCTTT. Translation: CASSPAGEGTEAFF.

CDR3 nucleotides: TGTGCCAGCCTTGCCCATAGCGGGGCCTTCACAGATACGCAGTATTTT. Encoded protein: CASLAHSGAFTDTQYF. This chain links TRBV2 with TRBJ2-3; the match to TRBD2 covers 8 bases. Per the germline V gene, CDR1 is SNHLY and CDR2 is FYNNEI. CDR3 length: 16 amino acids. The V gene end was trimmed by 8 bases and the J gene end by 2 bases; junction bases not matched to a gene: 12. Supplemented by reference TRBV2 and TRBJ2-3, the full variable domain reads EPEVTQTPSHQVTQMGQEVILRCVPISNHLYFYWYRQILGQKVEFLVSFYNNEISEKSEIFDDQFSVERPDGSNFTLKIRSTKLEDSAMYFCASLAHSGAFTDTQYFGPGTRLTVL.

V is TRBV5-1 and J is TRBJ1-2, with D unclear. Trimming left V 5 bases short and J 2 bases short, with 10 bases between. In germline, CDR1 is SGHRS, CDR2 YFSETQ. The CDR3 totals 13 residues. CDR3 in DNA: TGCGCCAGCAGTTCTGACGTCAACTATGGCTACACCTTC. Translation gives CASSSDVNYGYTF.

V usage is TRBV5-1 and J usage is TRBJ2-7; either TRBD1 or TRBD2 may supply D (5 bases each). Germline values: CDR1 SGHRS, CDR2 YFSETQ. Between the trimmed V and J ends, which lost 0 bases and 0 bases, there was a span of 13 bases. The CDR3 has 16 amino acids. The CDR3 DNA sequence: TGCGCCAGCAGCTTGGGGGCGGCAGGGAGCTCCTACGAGCAGTACGTC. It specifies CASSLGAAGSSYEQYV.